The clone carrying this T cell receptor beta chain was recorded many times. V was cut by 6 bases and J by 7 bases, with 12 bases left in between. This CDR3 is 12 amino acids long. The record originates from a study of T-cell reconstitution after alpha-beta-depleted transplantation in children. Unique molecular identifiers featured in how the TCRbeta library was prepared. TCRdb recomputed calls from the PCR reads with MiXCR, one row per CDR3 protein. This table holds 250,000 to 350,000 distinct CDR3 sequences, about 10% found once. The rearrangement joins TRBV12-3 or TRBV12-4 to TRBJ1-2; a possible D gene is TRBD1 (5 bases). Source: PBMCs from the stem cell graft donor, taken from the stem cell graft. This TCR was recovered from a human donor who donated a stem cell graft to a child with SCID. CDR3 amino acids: CASSPQGSGYTF. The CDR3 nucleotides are TGTGCCAGCAGCCCCCAGGGTTCTGGCTACACCTTC.